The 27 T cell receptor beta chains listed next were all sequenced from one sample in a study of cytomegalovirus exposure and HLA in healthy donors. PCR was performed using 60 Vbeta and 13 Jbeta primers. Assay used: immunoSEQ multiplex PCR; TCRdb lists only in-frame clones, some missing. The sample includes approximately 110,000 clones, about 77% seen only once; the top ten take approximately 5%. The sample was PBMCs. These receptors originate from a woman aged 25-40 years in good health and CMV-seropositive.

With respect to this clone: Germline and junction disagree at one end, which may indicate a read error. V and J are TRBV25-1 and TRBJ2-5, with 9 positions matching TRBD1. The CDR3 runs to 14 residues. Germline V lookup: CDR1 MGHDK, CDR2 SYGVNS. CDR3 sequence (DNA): TGTGCCAGCAGCTCAGCGACCCGTGGGACAGGGTTGAACTTC. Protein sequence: CASSSATRGTGLNF.

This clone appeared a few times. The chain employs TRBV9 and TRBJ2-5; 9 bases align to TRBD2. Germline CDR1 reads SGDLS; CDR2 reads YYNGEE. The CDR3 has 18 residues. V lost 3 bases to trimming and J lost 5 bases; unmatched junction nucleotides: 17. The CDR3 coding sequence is TGTGCCAGCAGCGAGGAGGGTAGGGGCGGGGGGGCTCTGGAGACCCAGTACTTC. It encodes CASSEEGRGGGALETQYF.

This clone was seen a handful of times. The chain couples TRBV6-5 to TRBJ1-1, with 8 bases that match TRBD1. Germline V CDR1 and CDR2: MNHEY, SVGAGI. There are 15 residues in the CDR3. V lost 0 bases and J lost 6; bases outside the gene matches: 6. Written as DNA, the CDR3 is TGTGCCAGCAGTTACTCGATTCAGGGGGCGTCTGAAGCTTTCTTT. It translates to CASSYSIQGASEAFF.

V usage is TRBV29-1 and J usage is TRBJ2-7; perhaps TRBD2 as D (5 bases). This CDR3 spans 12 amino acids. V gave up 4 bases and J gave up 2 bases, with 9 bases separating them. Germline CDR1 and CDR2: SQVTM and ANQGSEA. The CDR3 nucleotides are TGCAGCGTTGCCGACGGGGCCTACGAGCAGTACTTC. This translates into CSVADGAYEQYF.

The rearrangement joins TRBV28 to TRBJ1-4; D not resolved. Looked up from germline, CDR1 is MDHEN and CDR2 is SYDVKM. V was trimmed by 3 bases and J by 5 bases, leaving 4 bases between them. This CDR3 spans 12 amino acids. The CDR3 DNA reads TGTGCCAGCAGTTTCAGGAATGAAAAACTGTTTTTT. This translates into CASSFRNEKLFF.

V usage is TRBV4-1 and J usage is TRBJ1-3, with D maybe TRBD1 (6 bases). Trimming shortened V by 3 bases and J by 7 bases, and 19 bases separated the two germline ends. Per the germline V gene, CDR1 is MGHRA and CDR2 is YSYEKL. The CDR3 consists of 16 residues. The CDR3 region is CASSHGGGGAGNTIYF. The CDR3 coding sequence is TGCGCCAGCAGCCATGGTGGGGGGGGCGCGGGGAACACCATATATTTT.

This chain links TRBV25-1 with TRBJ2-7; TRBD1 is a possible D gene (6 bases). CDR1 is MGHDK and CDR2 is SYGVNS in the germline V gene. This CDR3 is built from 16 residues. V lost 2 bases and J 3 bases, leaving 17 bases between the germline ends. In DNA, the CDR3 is TGTGCCAGCAGTGAAAACGGACAGAATATGTACTACGAGCAGTACTTC. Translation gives CASSENGQNMYYEQYF.

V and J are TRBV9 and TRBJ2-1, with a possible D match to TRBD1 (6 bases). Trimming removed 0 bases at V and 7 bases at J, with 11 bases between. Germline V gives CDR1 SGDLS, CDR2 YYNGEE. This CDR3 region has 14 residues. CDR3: CASSVATTGNEQFF. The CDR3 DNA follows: TGTGCCAGCAGCGTAGCTACCACAGGGAATGAGCAGTTCTTC.

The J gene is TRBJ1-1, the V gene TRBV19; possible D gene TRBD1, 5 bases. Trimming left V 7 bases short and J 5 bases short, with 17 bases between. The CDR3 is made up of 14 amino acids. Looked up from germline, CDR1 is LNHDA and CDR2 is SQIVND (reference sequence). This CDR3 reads CASTKDRGWTEAFF. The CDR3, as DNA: TGTGCCAGTACCAAAGATCGGGGGTGGACTGAAGCTTTCTTT.

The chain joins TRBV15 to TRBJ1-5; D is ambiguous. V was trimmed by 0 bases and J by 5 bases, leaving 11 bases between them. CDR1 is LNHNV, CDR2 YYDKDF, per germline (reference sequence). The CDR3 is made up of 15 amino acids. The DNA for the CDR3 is TGTGCCACCAGCAGAGATGTCAGGCCTTATCAGCCCCAGCATTTT. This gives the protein CATSRDVRPYQPQHF.

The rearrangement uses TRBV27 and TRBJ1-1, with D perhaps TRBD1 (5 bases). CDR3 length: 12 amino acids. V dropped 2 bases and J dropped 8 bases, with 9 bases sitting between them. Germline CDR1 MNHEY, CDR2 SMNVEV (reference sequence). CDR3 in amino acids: CASSLGGKEAFF. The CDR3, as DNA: TGTGCCAGCAGTTTAGGGGGGAAGGAAGCTTTCTTT.

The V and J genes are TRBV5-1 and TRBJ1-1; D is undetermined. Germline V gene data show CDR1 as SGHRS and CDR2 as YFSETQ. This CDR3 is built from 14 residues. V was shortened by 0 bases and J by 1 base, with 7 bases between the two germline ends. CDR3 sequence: CASSLGGSNTEAFF. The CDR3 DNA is TGCGCCAGCAGCTTGGGCGGGTCGAACACTGAAGCTTTCTTT.

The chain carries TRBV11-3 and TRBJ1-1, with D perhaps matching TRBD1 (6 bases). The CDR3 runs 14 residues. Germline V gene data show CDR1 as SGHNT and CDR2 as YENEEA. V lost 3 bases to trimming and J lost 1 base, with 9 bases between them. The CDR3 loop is CASSFRGQNTEAFF. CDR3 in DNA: TGTGCCAGCAGCTTCCGGGGACAGAACACTGAAGCTTTCTTT.

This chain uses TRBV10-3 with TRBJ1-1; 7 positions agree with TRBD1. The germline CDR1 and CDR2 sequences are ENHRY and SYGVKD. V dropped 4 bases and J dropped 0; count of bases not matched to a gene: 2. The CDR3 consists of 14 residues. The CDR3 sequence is CAISGGQLNTEAFF. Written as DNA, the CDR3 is TGTGCCATCAGTGGGGGACAGCTGAACACTGAAGCTTTCTTT.

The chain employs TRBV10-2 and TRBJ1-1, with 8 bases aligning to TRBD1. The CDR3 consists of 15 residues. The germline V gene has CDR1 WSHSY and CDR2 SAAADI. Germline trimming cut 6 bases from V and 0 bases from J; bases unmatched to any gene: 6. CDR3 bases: TGCGCCAGCAGCGACAGGGGCCCTATGAACACTGAAGCTTTCTTT. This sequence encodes CASSDRGPMNTEAFF.

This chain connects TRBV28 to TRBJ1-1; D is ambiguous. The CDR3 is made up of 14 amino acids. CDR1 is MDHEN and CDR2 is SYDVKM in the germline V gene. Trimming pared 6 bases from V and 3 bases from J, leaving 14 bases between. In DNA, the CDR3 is TGTGCCAGCAGCATTACATGGGAGGACACTGAAGCTTTCTTT. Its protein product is CASSITWEDTEAFF.

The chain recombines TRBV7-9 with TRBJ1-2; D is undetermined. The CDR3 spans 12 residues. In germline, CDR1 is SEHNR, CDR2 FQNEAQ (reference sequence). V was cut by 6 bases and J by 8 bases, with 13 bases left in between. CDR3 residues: CASRSGSPGYTF. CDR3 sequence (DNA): TGTGCCAGCAGGTCGGGTTCTCCAGGCTACACCTTC.

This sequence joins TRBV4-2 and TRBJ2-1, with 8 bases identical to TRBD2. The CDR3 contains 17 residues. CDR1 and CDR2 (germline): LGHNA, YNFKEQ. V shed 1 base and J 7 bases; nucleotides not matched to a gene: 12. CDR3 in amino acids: CASSQGSAGEIRNEQFF. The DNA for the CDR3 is TGTGCCAGCAGCCAAGGTTCAGCGGGAGAAATTAGGAATGAGCAGTTCTTC.

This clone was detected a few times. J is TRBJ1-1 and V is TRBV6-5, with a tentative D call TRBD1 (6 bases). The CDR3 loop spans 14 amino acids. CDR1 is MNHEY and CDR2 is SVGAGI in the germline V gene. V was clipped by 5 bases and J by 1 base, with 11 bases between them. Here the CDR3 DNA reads TGTGCCAGCAGTAGGCAGGACAGGAACACTGAAGCTTTCTTT. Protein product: CASSRQDRNTEAFF.

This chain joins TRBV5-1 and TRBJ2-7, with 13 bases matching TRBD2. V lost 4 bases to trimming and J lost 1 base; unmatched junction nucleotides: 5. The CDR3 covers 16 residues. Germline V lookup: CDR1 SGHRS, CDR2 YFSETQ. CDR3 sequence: CASSPRGLAGSYEQYF. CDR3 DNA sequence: TGCGCCAGCAGCCCGCGGGGACTAGCGGGATCCTACGAGCAGTACTTC.

This chain's CDR3 is CASSESGQPQHF. In DNA form, the CDR3 reads TGCGCCAGCAGTGAGTCGGGCCAGCCCCAGCATTTT. The V gene is TRBV10-2, the J gene TRBJ1-5; D gene unclear. In germline, CDR1 is WSHSY, CDR2 SAAADI. This CDR3 comprises 12 residues. V lost 0 bases and J lost 7, with 4 bases in between.

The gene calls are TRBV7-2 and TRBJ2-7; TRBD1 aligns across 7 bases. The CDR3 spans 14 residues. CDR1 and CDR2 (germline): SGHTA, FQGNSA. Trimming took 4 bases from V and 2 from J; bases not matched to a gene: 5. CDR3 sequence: CASSSQGSTYEQYF. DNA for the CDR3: TGTGCCAGCAGCTCACAGGGGTCCACCTACGAGCAGTACTTC.

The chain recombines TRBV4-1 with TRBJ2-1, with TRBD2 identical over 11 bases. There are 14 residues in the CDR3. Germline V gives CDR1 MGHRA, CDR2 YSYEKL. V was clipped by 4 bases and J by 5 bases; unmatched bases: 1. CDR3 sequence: CASSPGLADNEQFF. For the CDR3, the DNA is TGCGCCAGCAGCCCGGGACTAGCGGACAATGAGCAGTTCTTC.

The CDR3 spells CVQGSSGNTIYF. CDR3 DNA: TGTGTGCAGGGTAGCTCTGGAAACACCATATATTTT. This chain connects TRBV7-9 to TRBJ1-3; possible D gene TRBD1, 5 bases. This CDR3 spans 12 amino acids. Germline V gives CDR1 SEHNR, CDR2 FQNEAQ (reference sequence).

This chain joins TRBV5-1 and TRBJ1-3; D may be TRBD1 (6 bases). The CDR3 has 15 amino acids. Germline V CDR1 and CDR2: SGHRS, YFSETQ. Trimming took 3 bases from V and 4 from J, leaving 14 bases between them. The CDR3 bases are TGCGCCAGCAGCTCCCGCCGGGACACAGGAAACACCATATATTTT. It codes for CASSSRRDTGNTIYF.

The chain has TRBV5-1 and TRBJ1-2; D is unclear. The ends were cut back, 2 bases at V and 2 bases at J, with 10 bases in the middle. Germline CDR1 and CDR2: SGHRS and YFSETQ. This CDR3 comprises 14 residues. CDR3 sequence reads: CASSLRTPNYGYTF. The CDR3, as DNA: TGCGCCAGCAGCTTACGCACACCGAACTATGGCTACACCTTC.

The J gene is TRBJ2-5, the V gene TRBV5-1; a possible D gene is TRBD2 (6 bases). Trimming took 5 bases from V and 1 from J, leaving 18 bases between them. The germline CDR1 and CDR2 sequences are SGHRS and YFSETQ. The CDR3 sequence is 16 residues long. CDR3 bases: TGCGCCAGCAGGGAGGATTGGCGGGGACTCCAAGAGACCCAGTACTTC. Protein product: CASREDWRGLQETQYF.